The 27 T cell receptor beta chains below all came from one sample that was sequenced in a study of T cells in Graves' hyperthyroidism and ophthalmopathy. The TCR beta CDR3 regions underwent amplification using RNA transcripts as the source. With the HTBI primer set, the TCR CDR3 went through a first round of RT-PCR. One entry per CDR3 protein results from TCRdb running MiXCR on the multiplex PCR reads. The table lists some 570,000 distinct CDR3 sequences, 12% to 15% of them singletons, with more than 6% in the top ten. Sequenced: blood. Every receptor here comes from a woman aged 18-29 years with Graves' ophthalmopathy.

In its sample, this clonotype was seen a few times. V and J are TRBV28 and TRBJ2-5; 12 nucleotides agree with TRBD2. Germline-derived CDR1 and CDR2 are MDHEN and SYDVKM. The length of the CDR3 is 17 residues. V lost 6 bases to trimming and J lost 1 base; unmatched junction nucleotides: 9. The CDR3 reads CASRNGLAGNRQETQYF. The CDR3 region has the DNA TGTGCCAGCAGGAATGGACTAGCGGGAAATCGCCAAGAGACCCAGTACTTC.

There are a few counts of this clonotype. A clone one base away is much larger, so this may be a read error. The CDR3 sequence: CSARPSGRYEQYF. The CDR3 nucleotides read TGCAGTGCTAGACCTAGCGGGAGGTACGAGCAGTACTTC. This rearrangement joins TRBV20-1 to TRBJ2-7; 11 bases line up with TRBD2. The germline CDR1 and CDR2 sequences are DFQATT and SNEGSKA (reference sequence). The V and J ends lost 2 bases and 4 bases, in that order; junction bases with no gene match: 1. This CDR3 is 13 amino acids long.

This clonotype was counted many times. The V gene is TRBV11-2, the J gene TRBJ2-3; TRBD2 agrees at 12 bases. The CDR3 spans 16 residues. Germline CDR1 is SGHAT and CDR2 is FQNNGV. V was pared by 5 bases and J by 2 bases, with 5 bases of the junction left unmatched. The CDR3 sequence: CASSLGLAGNTDTQYF. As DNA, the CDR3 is TGTGCCAGCAGCCTTGGACTAGCGGGGAACACAGATACGCAGTATTTT.

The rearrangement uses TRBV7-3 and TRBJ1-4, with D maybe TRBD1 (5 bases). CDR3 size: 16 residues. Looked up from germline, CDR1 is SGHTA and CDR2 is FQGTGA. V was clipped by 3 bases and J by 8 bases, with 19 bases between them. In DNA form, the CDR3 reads TGTGCCAGCAGCTTGGGGCCTAACCCTCTCTTCGAAAAACTGTTTTTT. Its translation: CASSLGPNPLFEKLFF.

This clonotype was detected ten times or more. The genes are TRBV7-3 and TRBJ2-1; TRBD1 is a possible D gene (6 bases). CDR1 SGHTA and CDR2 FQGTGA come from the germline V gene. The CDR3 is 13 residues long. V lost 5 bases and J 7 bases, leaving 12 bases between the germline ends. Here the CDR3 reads CASSPQGQNEQFF. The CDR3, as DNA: TGTGCCAGCAGCCCCCAGGGACAAAATGAGCAGTTCTTC. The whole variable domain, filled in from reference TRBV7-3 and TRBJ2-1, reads GAGVSQTPSNKVTEKGKYVELRCDPISGHTALYWYRQSLGQGPEFLIYFQGTGAADDSGLPNDRFFAVRPEGSVSTLKIQRTERGDSAVYLCASSPQGQNEQFFGPGTRLTVL.

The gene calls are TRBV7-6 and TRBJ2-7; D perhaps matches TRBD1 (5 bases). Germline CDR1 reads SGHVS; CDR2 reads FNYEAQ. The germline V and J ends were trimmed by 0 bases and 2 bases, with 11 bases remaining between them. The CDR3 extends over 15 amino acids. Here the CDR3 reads CASSLATDPPYEQYF. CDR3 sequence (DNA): TGTGCCAGCAGCTTAGCGACAGACCCCCCCTACGAGCAGTACTTC.

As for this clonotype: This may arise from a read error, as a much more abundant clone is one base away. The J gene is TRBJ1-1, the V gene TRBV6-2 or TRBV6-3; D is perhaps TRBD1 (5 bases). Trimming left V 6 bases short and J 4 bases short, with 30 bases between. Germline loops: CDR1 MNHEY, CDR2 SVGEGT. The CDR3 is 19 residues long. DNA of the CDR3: TGTGCCAGCAGCCTCAGTGGTTTGGGGGGAGTGGGGTTTTCCACTGAAGCTTTCTTT. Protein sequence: CASSLSGLGGVGFSTEAFF.

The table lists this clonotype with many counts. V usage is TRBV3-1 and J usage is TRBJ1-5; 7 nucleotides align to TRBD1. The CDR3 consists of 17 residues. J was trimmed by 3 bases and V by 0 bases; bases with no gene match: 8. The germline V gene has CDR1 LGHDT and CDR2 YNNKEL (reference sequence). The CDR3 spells CASSQDRAGGNNQPQHF. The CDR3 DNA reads TGTGCCAGCAGCCAAGATCGGGCAGGGGGAAACAATCAGCCCCAGCATTTT.

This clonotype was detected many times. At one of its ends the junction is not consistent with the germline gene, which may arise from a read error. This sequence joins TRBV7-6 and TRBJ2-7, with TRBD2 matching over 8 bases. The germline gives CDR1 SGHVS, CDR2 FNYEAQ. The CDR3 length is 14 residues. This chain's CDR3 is CASSSGGSSYEQYF. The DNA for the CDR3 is TGCGCCAGCAGCTCGGGGGGGAGCTCCTACGAGCAGTACTTC.

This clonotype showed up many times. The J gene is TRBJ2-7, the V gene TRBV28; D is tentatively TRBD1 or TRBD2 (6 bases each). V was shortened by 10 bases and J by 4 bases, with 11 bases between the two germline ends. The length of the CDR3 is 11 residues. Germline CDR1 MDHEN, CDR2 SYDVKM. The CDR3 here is CAIGGFYEQYF. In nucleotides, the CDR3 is TGTGCCATCGGGGGCTTTTACGAGCAGTACTTC. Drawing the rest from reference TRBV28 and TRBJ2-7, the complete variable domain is DVKVTQSSRYLVKRTGEKVFLECVQDMDHENMFWYRQDPGLGLRLIYFSYDVKMKEKGDIPEGYSVSREKKERFSLILESASTNQTSMYLCAIGGFYEQYFGPGTRLTVT.

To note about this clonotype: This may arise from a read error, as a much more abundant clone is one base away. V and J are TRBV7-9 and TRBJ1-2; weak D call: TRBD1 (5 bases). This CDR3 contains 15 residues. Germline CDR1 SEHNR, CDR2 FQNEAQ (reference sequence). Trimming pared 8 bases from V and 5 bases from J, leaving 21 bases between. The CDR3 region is CASGSFQGPKYGYTF. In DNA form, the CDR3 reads TGTGCCAGCGGCTCCTTCCAGGGTCCCAAATATGGCTACACCTTC.

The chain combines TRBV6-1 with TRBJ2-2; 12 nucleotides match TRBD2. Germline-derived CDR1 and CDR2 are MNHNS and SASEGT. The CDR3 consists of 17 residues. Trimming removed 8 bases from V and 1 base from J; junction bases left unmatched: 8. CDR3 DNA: TGTGCCAGCCCTCAACTAGCGGGAGGACTGAACACCGGGGAGCTGTTTTTT. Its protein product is CASPQLAGGLNTGELFF.

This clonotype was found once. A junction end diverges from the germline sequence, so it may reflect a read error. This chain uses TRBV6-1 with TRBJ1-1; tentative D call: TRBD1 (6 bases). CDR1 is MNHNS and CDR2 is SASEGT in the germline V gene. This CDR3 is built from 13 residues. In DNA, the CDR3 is TGTGCCAGCCGTGAGAGAGGGGGCACTGAAGCTTTCTTT. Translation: CASRERGGTEAFF.

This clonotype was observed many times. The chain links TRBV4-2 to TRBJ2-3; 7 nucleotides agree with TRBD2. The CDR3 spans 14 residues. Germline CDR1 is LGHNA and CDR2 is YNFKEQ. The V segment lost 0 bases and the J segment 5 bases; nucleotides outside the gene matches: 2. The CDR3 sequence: CASSQEAGLDTQYF. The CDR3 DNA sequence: TGTGCCAGCAGCCAAGAAGCGGGACTAGATACGCAGTATTTT.

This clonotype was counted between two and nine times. The CDR3 spells CASSPGDLRAFF. In nucleotides, the CDR3 is TGTGCCAGCAGCCCTGGGGACTTGAGAGCTTTCTTT. The V and J genes are TRBV11-2 and TRBJ1-1; possible D gene TRBD1, 5 bases. The germline V gene encodes CDR1 SGHAT and CDR2 FQNNGV. V was cut by 5 bases and J by 10 bases, with 14 bases left in between. The length of the CDR3 is 12 residues. The full variable domain, completed using reference TRBV11-2 and TRBJ1-1, is EAGVAQSPRYKIIEKRQSVAFWCNPISGHATLYWYQQILGQGPKLLIQFQNNGVVDDSQLPKDRFSAERLKGVDSTLKIQPAKLEDSAVYLCASSPGDLRAFFGQGTRLTVV.

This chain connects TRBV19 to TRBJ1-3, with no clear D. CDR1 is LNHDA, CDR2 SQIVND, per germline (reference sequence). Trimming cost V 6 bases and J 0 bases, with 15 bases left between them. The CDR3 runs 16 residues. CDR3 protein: CASRVWGEPSGNTIYF. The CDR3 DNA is TGTGCCAGTAGGGTGTGGGGTGAGCCCTCTGGAAACACCATATATTTT.

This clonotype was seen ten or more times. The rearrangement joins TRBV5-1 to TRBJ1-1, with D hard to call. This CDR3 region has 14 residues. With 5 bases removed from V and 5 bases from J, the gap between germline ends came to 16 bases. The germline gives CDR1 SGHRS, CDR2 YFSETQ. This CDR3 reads CASRYREGETEAFF. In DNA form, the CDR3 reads TGCGCCAGCAGATATAGGGAGGGAGAAACTGAAGCTTTCTTT.

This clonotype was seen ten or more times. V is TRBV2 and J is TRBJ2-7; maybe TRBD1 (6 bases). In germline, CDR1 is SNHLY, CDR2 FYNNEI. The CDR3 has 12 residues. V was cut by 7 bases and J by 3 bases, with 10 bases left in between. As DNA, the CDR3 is TGTGCCAGCACGGACAGAGTCTACGAGCAGTACTTC. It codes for CASTDRVYEQYF.

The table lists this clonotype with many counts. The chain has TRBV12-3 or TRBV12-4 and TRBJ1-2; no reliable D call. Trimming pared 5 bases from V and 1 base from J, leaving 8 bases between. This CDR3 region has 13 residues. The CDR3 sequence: CASSAQLNYGYTF. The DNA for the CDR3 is TGTGCCAGCAGTGCTCAGCTTAACTATGGCTACACCTTC.

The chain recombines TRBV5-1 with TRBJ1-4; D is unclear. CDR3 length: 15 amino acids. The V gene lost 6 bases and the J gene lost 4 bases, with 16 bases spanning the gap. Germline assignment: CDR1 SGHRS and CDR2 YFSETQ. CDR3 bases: TGCGCCAGCATGCCATCGGGAGGAGGTAATGAAAAACTGTTTTTT. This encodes CASMPSGGGNEKLFF.

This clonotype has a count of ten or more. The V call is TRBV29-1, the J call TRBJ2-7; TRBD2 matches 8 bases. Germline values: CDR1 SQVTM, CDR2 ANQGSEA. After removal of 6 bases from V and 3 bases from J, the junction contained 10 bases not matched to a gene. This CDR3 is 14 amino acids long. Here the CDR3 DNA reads TGCAGCGTACGCGTCCGCGGGGGGAGCTACGAGCAGTACTTC. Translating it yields CSVRVRGGSYEQYF.

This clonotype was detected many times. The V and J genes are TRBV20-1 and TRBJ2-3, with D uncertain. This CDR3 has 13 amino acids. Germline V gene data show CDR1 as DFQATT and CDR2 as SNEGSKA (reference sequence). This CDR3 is CRLTRIGTDTQYF. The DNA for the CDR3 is TGCAGGCTAACCCGGATCGGCACAGATACGCAGTATTTT.

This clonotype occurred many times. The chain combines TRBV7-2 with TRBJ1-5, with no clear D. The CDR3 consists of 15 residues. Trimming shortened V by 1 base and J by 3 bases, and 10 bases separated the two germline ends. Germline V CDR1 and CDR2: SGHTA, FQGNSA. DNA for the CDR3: TGTGCCAGCAGCTTAGGCAGCGGATTCAATCAGCCCCAGCATTTT. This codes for CASSLGSGFNQPQHF. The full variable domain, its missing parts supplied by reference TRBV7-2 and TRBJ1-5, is GAGVSQSPSNKVTEKGKDVELRCDPISGHTALYWYRQSLGQGLEFLIYFQGNSAPDKSGLPSDRFSAERTGGSVSTLTIQRTQQEDSAVYLCASSLGSGFNQPQHFGDGTRLSIL.

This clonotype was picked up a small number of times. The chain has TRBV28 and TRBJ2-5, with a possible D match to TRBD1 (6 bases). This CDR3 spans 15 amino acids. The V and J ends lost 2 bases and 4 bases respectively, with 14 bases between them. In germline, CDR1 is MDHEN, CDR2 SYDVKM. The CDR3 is CASSLLQGRGETQYF. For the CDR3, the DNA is TGTGCCAGCAGTTTACTCCAGGGGCGCGGAGAGACCCAGTACTTC.

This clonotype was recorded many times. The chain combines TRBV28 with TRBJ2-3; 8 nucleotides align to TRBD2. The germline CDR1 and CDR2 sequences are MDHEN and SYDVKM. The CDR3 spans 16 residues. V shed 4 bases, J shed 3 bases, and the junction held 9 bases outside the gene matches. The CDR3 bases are TGTGCCAGCAGTTCGACCCCGGGACTAGAGACAGATACGCAGTATTTT. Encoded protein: CASSSTPGLETDTQYF.

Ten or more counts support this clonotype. The CDR3 reads CAISSGGFIHQPQHF. The CDR3 DNA follows: TGTGCCATCAGTTCAGGGGGTTTCATTCATCAGCCCCAGCATTTT. The chain has TRBV10-3 and TRBJ1-5; 7 bases line up with TRBD1. This CDR3 region has 15 residues. V lost 5 bases and J lost 5; bases outside the gene matches: 9. Germline V gene sequence: CDR1 ENHRY, CDR2 SYGVKD.

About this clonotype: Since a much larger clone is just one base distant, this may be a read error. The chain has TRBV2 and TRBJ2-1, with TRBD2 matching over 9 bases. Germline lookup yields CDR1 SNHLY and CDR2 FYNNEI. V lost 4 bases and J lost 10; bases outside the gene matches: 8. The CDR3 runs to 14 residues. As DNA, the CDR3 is TGTGCCAGCAGTGGACTAGCGGTCGGAGGAGAGCAGTTCTTC. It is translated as CASSGLAVGGEQFF.